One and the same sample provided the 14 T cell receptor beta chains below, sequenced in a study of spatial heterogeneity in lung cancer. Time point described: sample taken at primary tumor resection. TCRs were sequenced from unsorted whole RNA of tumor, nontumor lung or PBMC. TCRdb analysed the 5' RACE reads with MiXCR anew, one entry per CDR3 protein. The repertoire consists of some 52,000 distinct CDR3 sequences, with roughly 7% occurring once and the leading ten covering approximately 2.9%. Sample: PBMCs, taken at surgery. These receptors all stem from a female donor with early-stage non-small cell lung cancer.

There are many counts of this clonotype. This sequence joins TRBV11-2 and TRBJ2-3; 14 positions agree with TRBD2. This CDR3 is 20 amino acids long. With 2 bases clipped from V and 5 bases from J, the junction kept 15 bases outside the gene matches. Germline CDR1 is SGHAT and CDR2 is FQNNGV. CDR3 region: CASSLRQTGTSGGSGDTQYF. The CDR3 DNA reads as TGTGCCAGCAGCTTACGACAGACCGGGACTAGCGGGGGTAGCGGAGATACGCAGTATTTT.

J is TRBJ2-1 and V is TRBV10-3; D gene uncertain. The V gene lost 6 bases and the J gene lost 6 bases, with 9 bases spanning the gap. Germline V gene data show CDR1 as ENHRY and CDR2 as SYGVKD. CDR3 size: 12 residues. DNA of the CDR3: TGTGCCATCAGGGGTCCACCCAATGAGCAGTTCTTC. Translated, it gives CAIRGPPNEQFF.

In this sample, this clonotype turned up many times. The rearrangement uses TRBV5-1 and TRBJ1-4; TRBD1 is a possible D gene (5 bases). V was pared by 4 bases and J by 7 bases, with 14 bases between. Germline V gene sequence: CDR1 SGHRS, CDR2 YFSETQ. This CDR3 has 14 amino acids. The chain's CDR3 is CASSQRQGTEKLFF. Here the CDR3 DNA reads TGCGCCAGCAGCCAACGCCAAGGGACTGAAAAACTGTTTTTT. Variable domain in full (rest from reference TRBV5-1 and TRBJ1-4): KAGVTQTPRYLIKTRGQQVTLSCSPISGHRSVSWYQQTPGQGLQFLFEYFSETQRNKGNFPGRFSGRQFSNSRSEMNVSTLELGDSALYLCASSQRQGTEKLFFGSGTQLSVL.

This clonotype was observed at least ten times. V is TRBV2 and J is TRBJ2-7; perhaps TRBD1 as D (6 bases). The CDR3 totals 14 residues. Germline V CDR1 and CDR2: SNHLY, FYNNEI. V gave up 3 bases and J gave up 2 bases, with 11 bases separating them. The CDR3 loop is CASSEARGPYEQYF. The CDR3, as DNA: TGTGCCAGCAGTGAGGCCAGGGGCCCCTACGAGCAGTACTTC.

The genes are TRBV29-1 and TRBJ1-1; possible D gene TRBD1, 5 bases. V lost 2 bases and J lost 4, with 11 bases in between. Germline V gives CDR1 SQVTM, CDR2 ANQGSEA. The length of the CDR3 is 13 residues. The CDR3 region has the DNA TGCAGCGTTGAACAGGGAGGCGGCACTGAAGCTTTCTTT. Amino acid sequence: CSVEQGGGTEAFF.

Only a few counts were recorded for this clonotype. The DNA of the CDR3 is TGTGCCAGCAGCTGGGCAGGGGGTTTGCATGGCTACACCTTC. It encodes CASSWAGGLHGYTF. The rearrangement uses TRBV7-9 and TRBJ1-2; 7 bases match TRBD1. V was clipped by 4 bases and J by 6 bases; unmatched bases: 8. Germline assignment: CDR1 SEHNR and CDR2 FQNEAQ (reference sequence). This CDR3 has 14 amino acids.

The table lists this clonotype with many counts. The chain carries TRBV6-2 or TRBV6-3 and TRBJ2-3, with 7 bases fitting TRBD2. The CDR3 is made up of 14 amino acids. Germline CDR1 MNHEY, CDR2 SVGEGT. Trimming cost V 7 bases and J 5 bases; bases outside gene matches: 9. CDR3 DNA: TGTGCCAGCACGCTGATGCGGGGGAGAGATACGCAGTATTTT. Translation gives CASTLMRGRDTQYF.

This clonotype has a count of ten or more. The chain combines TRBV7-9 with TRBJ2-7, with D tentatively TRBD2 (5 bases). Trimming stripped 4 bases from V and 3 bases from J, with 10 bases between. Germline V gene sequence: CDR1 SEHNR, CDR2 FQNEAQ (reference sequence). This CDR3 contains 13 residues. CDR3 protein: CASSSPGFYEQYF. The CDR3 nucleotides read TGTGCCAGCAGCTCCCCGGGGTTCTACGAGCAGTACTTC.

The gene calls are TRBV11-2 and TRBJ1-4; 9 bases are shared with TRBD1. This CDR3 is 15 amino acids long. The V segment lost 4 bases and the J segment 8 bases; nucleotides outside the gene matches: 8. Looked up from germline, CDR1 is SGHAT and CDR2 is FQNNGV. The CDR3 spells CASSWRGTGTEKLFF. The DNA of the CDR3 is TGTGCCAGCAGCTGGAGAGGGACAGGGACGGAAAAACTGTTTTTT.

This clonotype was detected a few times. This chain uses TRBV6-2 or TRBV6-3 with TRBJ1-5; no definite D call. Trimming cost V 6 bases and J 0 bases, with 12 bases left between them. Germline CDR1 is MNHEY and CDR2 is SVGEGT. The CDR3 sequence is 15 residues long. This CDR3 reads CASRPRRTSNQPQHF. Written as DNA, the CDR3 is TGTGCCAGCAGACCCAGAAGAACTAGCAATCAGCCCCAGCATTTT.

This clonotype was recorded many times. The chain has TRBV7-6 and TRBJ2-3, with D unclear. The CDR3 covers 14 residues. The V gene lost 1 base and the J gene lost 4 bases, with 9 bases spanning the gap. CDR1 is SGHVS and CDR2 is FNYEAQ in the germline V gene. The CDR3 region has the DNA TGTGCCAGCAGCTTAGGGGGTGGGTCAGATACGCAGTATTTT. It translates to CASSLGGGSDTQYF.

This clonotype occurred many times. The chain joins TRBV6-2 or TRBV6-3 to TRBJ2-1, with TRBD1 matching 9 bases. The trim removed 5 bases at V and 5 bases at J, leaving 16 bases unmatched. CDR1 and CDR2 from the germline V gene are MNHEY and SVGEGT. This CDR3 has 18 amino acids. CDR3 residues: CASSKPGTGIFLDNEQFF. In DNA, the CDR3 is TGTGCCAGCAGTAAACCCGGGACAGGGATCTTCCTTGACAATGAGCAGTTCTTC.

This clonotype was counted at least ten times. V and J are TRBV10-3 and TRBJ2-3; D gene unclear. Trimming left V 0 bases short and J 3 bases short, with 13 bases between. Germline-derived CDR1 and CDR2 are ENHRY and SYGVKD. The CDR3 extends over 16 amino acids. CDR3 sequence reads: CAISESTRGGTDTQYF. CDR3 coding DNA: TGTGCCATCAGTGAGTCGACCAGAGGTGGGACAGATACGCAGTATTTT.

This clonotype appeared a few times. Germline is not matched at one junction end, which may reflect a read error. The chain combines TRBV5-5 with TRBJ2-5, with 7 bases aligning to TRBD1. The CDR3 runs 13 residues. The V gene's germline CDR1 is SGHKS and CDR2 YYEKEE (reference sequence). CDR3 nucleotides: TGTGCCAGCAGATTGGGACAGAGAGAGACCCAGTACTTC. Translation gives CASRLGQRETQYF. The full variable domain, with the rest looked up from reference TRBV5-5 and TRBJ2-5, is DAGVTQSPTHLIKTRGQQVTLRCSPISGHKSVSWYQQVLGQGPQFIFQYYEKEERGRGNFPDRFSARQFPNYSSELNVNALLLGDSALYLCASRLGQRETQYFGPGTRLLVL.